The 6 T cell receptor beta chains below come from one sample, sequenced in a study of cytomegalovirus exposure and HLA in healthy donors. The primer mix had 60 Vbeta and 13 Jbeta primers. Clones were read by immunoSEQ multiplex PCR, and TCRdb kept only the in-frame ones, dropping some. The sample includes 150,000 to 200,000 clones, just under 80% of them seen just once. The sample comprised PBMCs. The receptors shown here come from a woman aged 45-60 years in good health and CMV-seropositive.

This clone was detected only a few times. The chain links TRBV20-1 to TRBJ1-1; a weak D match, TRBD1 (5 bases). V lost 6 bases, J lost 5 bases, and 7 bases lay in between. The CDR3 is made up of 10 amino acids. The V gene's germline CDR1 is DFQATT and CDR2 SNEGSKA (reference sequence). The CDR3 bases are TGCAGTGCGACAGCGACTGAAGCTTTCTTT. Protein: CSATATEAFF.

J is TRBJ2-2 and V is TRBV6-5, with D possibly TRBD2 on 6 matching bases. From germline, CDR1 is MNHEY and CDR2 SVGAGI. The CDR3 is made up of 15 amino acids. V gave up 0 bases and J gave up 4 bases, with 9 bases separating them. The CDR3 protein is CASSYSGLPTGELFF. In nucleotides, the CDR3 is TGTGCCAGCAGTTACTCGGGACTCCCCACCGGGGAGCTGTTTTTT.

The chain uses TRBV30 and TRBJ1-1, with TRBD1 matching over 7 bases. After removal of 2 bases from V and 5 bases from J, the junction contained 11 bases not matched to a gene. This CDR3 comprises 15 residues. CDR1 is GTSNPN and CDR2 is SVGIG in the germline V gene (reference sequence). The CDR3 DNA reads TGTGCCTGGAGTTACAGCCCGACAGGGCTTACTGAAGCTTTCTTT. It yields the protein CAWSYSPTGLTEAFF.

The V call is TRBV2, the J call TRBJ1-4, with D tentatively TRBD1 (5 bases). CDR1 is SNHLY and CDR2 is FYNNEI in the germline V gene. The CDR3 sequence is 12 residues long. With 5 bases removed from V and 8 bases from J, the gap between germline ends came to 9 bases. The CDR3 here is CASSLSGEKLFF. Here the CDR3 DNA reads TGTGCCAGCAGTTTATCAGGGGAAAAACTGTTTTTT.

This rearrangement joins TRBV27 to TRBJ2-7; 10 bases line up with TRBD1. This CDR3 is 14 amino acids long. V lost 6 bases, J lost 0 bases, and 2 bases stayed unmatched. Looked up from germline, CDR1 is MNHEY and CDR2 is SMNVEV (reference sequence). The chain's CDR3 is CASRGQGSSYEQYF. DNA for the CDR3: TGTGCCAGCAGGGGACAGGGGAGCTCCTACGAGCAGTACTTC.

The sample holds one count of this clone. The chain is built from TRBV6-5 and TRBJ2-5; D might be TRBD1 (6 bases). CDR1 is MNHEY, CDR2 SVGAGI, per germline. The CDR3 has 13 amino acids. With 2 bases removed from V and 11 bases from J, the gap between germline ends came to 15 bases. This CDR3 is CASSYRQAGEQYF. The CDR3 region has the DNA TGTGCCAGCAGTTACCGACAGGCCGGGGAGCAGTACTTC.